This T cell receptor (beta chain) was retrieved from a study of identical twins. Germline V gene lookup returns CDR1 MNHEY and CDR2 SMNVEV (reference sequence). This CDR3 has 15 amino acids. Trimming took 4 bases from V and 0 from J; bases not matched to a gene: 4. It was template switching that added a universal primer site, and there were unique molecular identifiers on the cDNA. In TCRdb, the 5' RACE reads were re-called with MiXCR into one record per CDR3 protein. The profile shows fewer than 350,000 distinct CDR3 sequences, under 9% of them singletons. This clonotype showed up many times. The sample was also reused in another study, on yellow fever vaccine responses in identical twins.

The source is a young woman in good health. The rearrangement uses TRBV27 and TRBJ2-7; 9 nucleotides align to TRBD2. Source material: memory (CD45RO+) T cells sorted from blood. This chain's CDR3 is CASSSLSGSSYEQYF. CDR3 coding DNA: TGTGCCAGCAGTTCACTTAGCGGGAGCTCCTACGAGCAGTACTTC.